This T cell receptor (beta chain) is drawn from a study of vaccination effects on CD4 cells after COVID-19. Study overall: Two-dose vaccination with either BNT162b2 or mRNA-1273 was given to the participants. Findings and limits, study-wide: Early post-infection timepoints were missing from the study, which also had few convalescent patients. Whether induced by infection or by vaccine, clones showed marked clonal contraction late after vaccination.

Produced via immunoSEQ multiplex PCR; TCRdb's table is partial and in-frame only. The sample has 45,000 to 60,000 clones; more than 60% are singletons. The V gene end was trimmed by 4 bases and the J gene end by 9 bases; junction bases not matched to a gene: 6. CDR1 SGHRS and CDR2 YFSETQ come from the germline V gene. The CDR3 extends over 15 amino acids. As to this clone: Antigen: not known.

Investigators separated out CD4+ T cells once approximately 10 days of culture had passed. The chain couples TRBV5-1 to TRBJ2-1; TRBD2 matches at 14 bases. Material: CD4+ T cells from PBMCs cultured without peptide, obtained before COVID-19 vaccination. This clonotype originated in a human donor who received a COVID-19 vaccine. For the CDR3, the DNA is TGCGCCAGCAGCGCTGGGACTAGCGGGGGAAGTGAGCAGTTCTTC. It specifies CASSAGTSGGSEQFF.